This T cell receptor (beta chain) was identified in a study of blood T cell repertoires in COVID-19. Study background: Whether acute or convalescent, the COVID-19 samples came from the United States, Italy and Spain. T cells, B-cell-depleted T cells, or PBMCs supplied cDNA or gDNA.

V lost 1 base, J lost 2 bases, and 8 bases lay in between. The CDR3 covers 14 residues. Germline assignment: CDR1 SGHTA and CDR2 FQGNSA. Clones were read by immunoSEQ multiplex PCR, and TCRdb kept only the in-frame ones, dropping some. In the table there are 250,000 to 300,000 clones, roughly 90% of which are singletons. The receptor was isolated from a woman in her twenties or thirties with active or convalescent COVID-19. This chain joins TRBV7-2 and TRBJ1-1; D is unclear. Sequencing input: peripheral blood. The CDR3: CASSLDSPNTEAFF. The DNA of the CDR3 is TGTGCCAGCAGCTTAGACAGCCCCAACACTGAAGCTTTCTTT.